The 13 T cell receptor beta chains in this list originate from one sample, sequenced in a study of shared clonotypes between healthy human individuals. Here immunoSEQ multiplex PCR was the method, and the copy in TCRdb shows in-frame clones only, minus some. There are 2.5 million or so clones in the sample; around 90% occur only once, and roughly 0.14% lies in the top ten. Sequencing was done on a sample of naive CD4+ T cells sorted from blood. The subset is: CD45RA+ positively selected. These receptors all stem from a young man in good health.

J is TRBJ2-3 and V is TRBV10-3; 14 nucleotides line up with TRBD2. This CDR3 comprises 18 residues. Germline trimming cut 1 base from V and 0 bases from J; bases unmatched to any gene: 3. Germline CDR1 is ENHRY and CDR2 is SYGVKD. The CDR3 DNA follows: TGTGCCATCAGTGAGTGGGGACTAGCGGGGGACAGCACAGATACGCAGTATTTT. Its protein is CAISEWGLAGDSTDTQYF.

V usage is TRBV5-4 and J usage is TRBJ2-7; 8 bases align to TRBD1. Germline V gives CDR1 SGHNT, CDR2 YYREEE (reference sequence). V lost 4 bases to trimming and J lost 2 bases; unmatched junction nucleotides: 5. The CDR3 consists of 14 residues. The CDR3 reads CASSDGQGAYEQYF. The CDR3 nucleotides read TGTGCCAGCAGCGACGGACAGGGAGCCTACGAGCAGTACTTC.

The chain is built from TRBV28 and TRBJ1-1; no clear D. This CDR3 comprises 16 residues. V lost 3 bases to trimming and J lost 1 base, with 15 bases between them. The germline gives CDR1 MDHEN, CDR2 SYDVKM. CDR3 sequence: CASSFISNSWNTEAFF. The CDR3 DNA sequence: TGTGCCAGCAGTTTTATCTCCAATTCTTGGAACACTGAAGCTTTCTTT.

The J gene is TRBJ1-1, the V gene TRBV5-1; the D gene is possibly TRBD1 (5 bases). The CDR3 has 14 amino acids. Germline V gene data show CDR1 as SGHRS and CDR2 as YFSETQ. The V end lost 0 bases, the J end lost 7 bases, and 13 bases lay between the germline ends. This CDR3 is CASSLVARGDEAFF. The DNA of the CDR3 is TGCGCCAGCAGCTTGGTGGCTAGGGGCGATGAAGCTTTCTTT.

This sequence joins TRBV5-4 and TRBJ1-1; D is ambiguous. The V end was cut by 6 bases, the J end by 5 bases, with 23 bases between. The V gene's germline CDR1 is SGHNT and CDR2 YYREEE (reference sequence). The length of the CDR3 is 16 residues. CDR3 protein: CASTRFPGSSGTEAFF. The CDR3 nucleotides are TGTGCCAGCACCAGGTTCCCCGGGTCGTCTGGGACTGAAGCTTTCTTT.

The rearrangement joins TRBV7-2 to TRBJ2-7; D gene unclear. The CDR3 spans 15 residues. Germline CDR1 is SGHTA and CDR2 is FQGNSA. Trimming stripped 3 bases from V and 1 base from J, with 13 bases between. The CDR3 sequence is CASSLSQVASYEQYF. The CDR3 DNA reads TGTGCCAGCAGCTTGTCGCAAGTAGCATCCTACGAGCAGTACTTC.

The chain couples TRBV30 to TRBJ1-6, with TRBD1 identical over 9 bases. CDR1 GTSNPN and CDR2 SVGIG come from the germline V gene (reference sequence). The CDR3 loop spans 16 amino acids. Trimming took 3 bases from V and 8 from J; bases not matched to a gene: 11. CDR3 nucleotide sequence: TGTGCCTGGAGCCGGGGACAGGGCGGTGTTTATTCACCCCTCCACTTT. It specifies CAWSRGQGGVYSPLHF.

This chain's CDR3 is CASSQGGGKNEKLFF. The CDR3 DNA sequence: TGCGCCAGCAGCCAAGGGGGAGGCAAGAATGAAAAACTGTTTTTT. This rearrangement joins TRBV4-1 to TRBJ1-4; D is undetermined. The CDR3 sequence is 15 residues long. Trimming removed 1 base at V and 5 bases at J, with 11 bases between. CDR1 and CDR2 (germline): MGHRA, YSYEKL.

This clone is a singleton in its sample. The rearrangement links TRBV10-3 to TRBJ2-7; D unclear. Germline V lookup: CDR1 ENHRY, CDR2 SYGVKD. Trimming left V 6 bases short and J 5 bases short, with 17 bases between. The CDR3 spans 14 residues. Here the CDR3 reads CAIRDLRVRDEQYF. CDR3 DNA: TGTGCCATCAGGGACCTGCGAGTTAGAGACGAGCAGTACTTC.

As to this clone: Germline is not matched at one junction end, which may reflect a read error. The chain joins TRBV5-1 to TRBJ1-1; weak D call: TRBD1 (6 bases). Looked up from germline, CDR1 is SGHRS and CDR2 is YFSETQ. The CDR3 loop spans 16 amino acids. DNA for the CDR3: TGCGCCAGCACCTTGATGGGCCGTGAAGGGGGCACTGAAGCTTTCTTT. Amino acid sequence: CASTLMGREGGTEAFF. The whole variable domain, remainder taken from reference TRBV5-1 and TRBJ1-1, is KAGVTQTPRYLIKTRGQQVTLSCSPISGHRSVSWYQQTPGQGLQFLFEYFSETQRNKGNFPGRFSGRQFSNSRSEMNVSTLELGDSALYLCASTLMGREGGTEAFFGQGTRLTVV.

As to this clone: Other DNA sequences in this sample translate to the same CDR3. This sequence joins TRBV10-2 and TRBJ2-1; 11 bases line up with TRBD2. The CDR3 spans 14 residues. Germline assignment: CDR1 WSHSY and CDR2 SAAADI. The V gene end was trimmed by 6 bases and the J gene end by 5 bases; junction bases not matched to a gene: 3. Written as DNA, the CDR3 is TGCGCCAGCAGATTAGCGGGAGGGGACAATGAGCAGTTCTTC. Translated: CASRLAGGDNEQFF.

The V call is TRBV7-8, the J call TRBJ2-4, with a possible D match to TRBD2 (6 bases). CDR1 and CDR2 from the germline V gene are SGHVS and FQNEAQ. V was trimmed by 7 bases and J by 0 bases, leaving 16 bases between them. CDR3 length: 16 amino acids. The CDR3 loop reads CASTLGTGLAKNIQYF. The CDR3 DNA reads TGTGCCAGCACCCTGGGGACTGGATTAGCCAAAAACATTCAGTACTTC.

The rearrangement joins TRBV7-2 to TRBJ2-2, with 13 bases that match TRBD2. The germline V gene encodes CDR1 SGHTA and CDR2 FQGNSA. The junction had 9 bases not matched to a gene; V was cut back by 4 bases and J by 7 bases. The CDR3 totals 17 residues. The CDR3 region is CASSSTSGRAGGGELFF. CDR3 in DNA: TGTGCCAGCAGCTCTACTAGCGGGAGGGCCGGTGGCGGGGAGCTGTTTTTT.